The rows below give T cell receptor beta chains drawn from one sample of a study of CD8 T cells in ankylosing spondylitis. TCRdb re-analysed the 5' RACE reads in MiXCR, keeping a single row per CDR3 protein. Counted here are 200,000 or so distinct CDR3 sequences, approximately 12% occurring once; the ten biggest clones make up around 10%. Sequencing used blood, either unsorted or a sorted T cell fraction (not recorded which). Receptors were obtained from a female donor with ankylosing spondylitis or in good health (not recorded which). Both conserved end residues are part of each CDR3. A D gene is named only where the DNA matches it firmly. For some rows the clone size is stated as once, few or many, or as a class when expanded; others skip it.

clone_size	v_call	j_call	d_call	cdr3_aa	cdr3_nt
many	TRBV7-9	TRBJ2-1	TRBD1	CASSTTGASYNEQFF	TGTGCCAGCAGCACAACAGGGGCCTCCTACAATGAGCAGTTCTTC
many	TRBV12-3/TRBV12-4	TRBJ1-2	-	CASSPAPGGYTF	TGTGCCAGCAGCCCCGCTCCTGGGGGCTACACCTTC
many	TRBV7-2	TRBJ1-2	TRBD1	CASSLTTGSNGYTF	TGTGCCAGCAGCTTAACGACAGGGTCAAATGGCTACACCTTC
few	TRBV4-3	TRBJ1-6	-	CASSPEVTALSPLHF	TGCGCCAGCAGCCCGGAGGTGACGGCGTTATCACCCCTCCACTTT
many	TRBV7-2	TRBJ2-3	-	CASSLGLPSTDTQYF	TGTGCCAGCAGCTTAGGACTGCCCAGCACAGATACGCAGTATTTT
few	TRBV30	TRBJ2-5	-	CAWSVRRGGGETQYF	TGTGCCTGGAGTGTACGGAGGGGGGGAGGAGAGACCCAGTACTTC
many	TRBV12-3/TRBV12-4	TRBJ1-1	-	CASGAIRAGYTEAFF	TGTGCCAGCGGGGCCATTAGGGCTGGGTACACTGAAGCTTTCTTT
few	TRBV10-3	TRBJ1-1	-	CAISESGRNTEAFF	TGTGCCATCAGTGAGTCGGGCAGGAACACTGAAGCTTTCTTT
few	TRBV5-1	TRBJ2-7	TRBD1	CASSFTGDEQYF	TGCGCCAGCAGCTTCACAGGGGACGAGCAGTACTTC
many	TRBV20-1	TRBJ1-2	-	CSAGALFNYGYTF	TGCAGTGCAGGGGCCCTCTTTAACTATGGCTACACCTTC
many	TRBV7-2	TRBJ2-7	TRBD1	CASSPAGTGSRNEQYF	TGTGCCAGCAGCCCGGCCGGGACAGGGAGTCGAAACGAGCAGTACTTC
-	TRBV7-9	TRBJ2-5	TRBD2	CASSQGTSVKETQYF	TGTGCCAGCAGCCAAGGGACTAGCGTTAAAGAGACCCAGTACTTC
many	TRBV6-6	TRBJ1-2	TRBD1	CASSGQGRNYGYTF	TGTGCCAGCAGTGGACAGGGAAGGAACTATGGCTACACCTTC
once	TRBV7-9	TRBJ2-2	TRBD2	CTSSWTSGSYTGELFF	TGTACCAGCAGCTGGACTAGCGGGAGTTACACCGGGGAGCTGTTTTTT
many	TRBV15	TRBJ2-3	-	CATSRDSLATDTQYF	TGTGCCACCAGCAGAGATTCTCTAGCCACAGATACGCAGTATTTT
many	TRBV5-1	TRBJ2-3	TRBD2	CATQSGLAGGGDTQYF	TGCGCCACCCAATCAGGACTAGCGGGAGGTGGAGATACGCAGTATTTT
many	TRBV5-8	TRBJ2-3	TRBD2	CASSLPGLAGGDTQYF	TGTGCCAGCAGCTTGCCGGGACTAGCGGGTGGAGATACGCAGTATTTT
few	TRBV7-9	TRBJ2-1	TRBD1	CASSRPHGQGSYNEQFF	TGTGCCAGCAGCCGACCGCACGGACAGGGCTCCTACAATGAGCAGTTCTTC
many	TRBV5-1	TRBJ2-2	-	CASSVQQGSGELFF	TGCGCCAGCAGCGTACAACAGGGAAGCGGGGAGCTGTTTTTT
many	TRBV24-1	TRBJ1-4	-	CATSDEATYGEKLFF	TGTGCCACCAGTGACGAAGCCACCTATGGGGAAAAACTGTTTTTT
many	TRBV7-9	TRBJ1-1	-	CASSLVGVEAFF	TGTGCCAGCAGCTTGGTAGGTGTTGAGGCTTTCTTT
many	TRBV28	TRBJ2-2	-	CASSPYVVTRTGELFF	TGTGCCAGCAGCCCGTATGTGGTAACGCGCACCGGGGAGCTGTTTTTT
many	TRBV5-1	TRBJ2-3	-	CASRTRGNGDTQYF	TGCGCCAGCAGAACGAGGGGAAATGGGGATACGCAGTATTTT
many	TRBV27	TRBJ1-2	-	CASSSLRSYVYGYTF	TGTGCCAGCAGTTCTCTCAGGAGCTATGTCTATGGCTACACCTTC
many	TRBV6-2/TRBV6-3	TRBJ1-5	-	CASSTRDQPQHF	TGTGCCAGCAGTACACGGGACCAGCCCCAGCATTTT
many	TRBV4-2	TRBJ2-1	TRBD2	CASSQASAGDVNEQFF	TGTGCCAGCAGCCAAGCCTCAGCGGGAGACGTAAATGAGCAGTTCTTC
many	TRBV6-2/TRBV6-3	TRBJ1-1	-	CASSTMNTEAFF	TGTGCCAGCAGTACAATGAACACTGAAGCTTTCTTT
many	TRBV7-8	TRBJ1-1	-	CASSLGAGQNTEAFF	TGTGCCAGCAGCTTAGGGGCAGGCCAGAACACTGAAGCTTTCTTT
few	TRBV9	TRBJ2-7	TRBD1	CASSPTGGSSYEQYF	TGTGCCAGCAGTCCAACAGGGGGGAGCTCCTACGAGCAGTACTTC
many	TRBV7-2	TRBJ1-1	-	CASSSDRNTEAFF	TGTGCCAGCAGTTCTGACAGAAACACTGAAGCTTTCTTT
-	TRBV30	TRBJ2-7	TRBD2	CAWSSGTSGTYEQYF	TGTGCCTGGAGTTCCGGGACTAGCGGGACCTACGAGCAGTACTTC
many	TRBV5-1	TRBJ2-3	TRBD1	CASSSDRGVTDTQYF	TGCGCCAGCAGCTCTGACAGGGGCGTCACAGATACGCAGTATTTT
many	TRBV20-1	TRBJ2-6	TRBD2	CSARGLAGRSGANVLTF	TGCAGTGCTAGAGGGTTAGCGGGTCGGTCTGGGGCCAACGTCCTGACTTTC
many	TRBV12-3/TRBV12-4	TRBJ2-3	TRBD1	CASSANDRGRGDTQYF	TGTGCCAGCAGTGCAAATGACAGGGGGCGAGGGGATACGCAGTATTTT
many	TRBV9	TRBJ2-1	TRBD2	CASSVTTSGRTSEQFF	TGTGCCAGCAGCGTGACGACTAGCGGGAGGACTAGTGAGCAGTTCTTC
many	TRBV7-9	TRBJ2-1	TRBD2	CASSSGLATSYNEQFF	TGTGCCAGCAGCTCGGGACTAGCGACCTCCTACAATGAGCAGTTCTTC
many	TRBV5-1	TRBJ1-1	-	CASKGGGTRLNTEAFF	TGCGCCAGCAAGGGGGGCGGGACACGGTTGAACACTGAAGCTTTCTTT
many	TRBV9	TRBJ2-7	TRBD1	CASSVGTGQGHEQYF	TGTGCCAGCAGCGTAGGGACGGGACAGGGCCACGAGCAGTACTTC
many	TRBV12-3/TRBV12-4	TRBJ1-4	-	CASGRGQKEKLFF	TGTGCCAGCGGTAGGGGCCAGAAGGAAAAACTGTTTTTT
many	TRBV4-2	TRBJ2-1	TRBD2	CASSQEASGPSSYNEQFF	TGTGCCAGCAGCCAAGAGGCTAGCGGGCCAAGCTCCTACAATGAGCAGTTCTTC
many	TRBV25-1	TRBJ2-7	TRBD2	CASSHSGRTYEQYF	TGTGCCAGCAGCCATAGCGGGAGAACCTACGAGCAGTACTTC
many	TRBV7-8	TRBJ2-7	TRBD2	CASSLAGASGSYEQYF	TGTGCCAGCAGCTTAGCGGGGGCTAGCGGGAGCTACGAGCAGTACTTC
many	TRBV7-2	TRBJ2-1	TRBD2	CASSWAAREVYNEQFF	TGTGCCAGCAGCTGGGCGGCGCGGGAGGTTTACAATGAGCAGTTCTTC
many	TRBV20-1	TRBJ2-7	TRBD1	CSASLTGISYEQYF	TGCAGTGCTAGCTTGACAGGGATCTCCTACGAGCAGTACTTC